This TCR beta chain appears in the sequencing data of a study of control samples from healthy donors and cancer patients. V dropped 2 bases and J dropped 0 bases, with 10 bases sitting between them. The CDR3 loop spans 15 amino acids. Only in-frame clones appear in the TCRdb table, and some are missing; sequencing was by immunoSEQ multiplex PCR. Of roughly 120,000 clones in the sample, around 90% were seen once. This chain joins TRBV23-1 and TRBJ1-1; no definite D call. TRBV23-1 is an open reading frame, and its role is uncertain. The TCR sequence derives from a man in his fifties in good health. The sample consisted of blood. CDR3 sequence: CASSQPRRMNTEAFF. DNA for the CDR3: TGCGCCAGCAGTCAACCGAGACGTATGAACACTGAAGCTTTCTTT.